These 7 T cell receptor beta chains share one sample of origin, sequenced in a study of cytotoxic CD8 clonotypes in ibrutinib-treated CLL. Method: immunoSEQ multiplex PCR; TCRdb's copy keeps in-frame clones and lacks some. This table holds tens of thousands of clones, roughly 86% found once. The starting material was PBMCs, obtained before ibrutinib treatment. The receptor source for this set is a human donor with chronic lymphocytic leukemia.

The rearrangement joins TRBV19 to TRBJ2-2, with 7 bases that match TRBD2. V was clipped by 7 bases and J by 7 bases; unmatched bases: 12. CDR3 length: 15 amino acids. Germline lookup yields CDR1 LNHDA and CDR2 SQIVND (reference sequence). The CDR3 sequence is CASIGETSHVGELFF. CDR3 nucleotide sequence: TGTGCCAGTATAGGGGAGACTAGCCATGTCGGGGAGCTGTTTTTT.

J is TRBJ1-5 and V is TRBV19; D is perhaps TRBD1 (5 bases). CDR1 is LNHDA, CDR2 SQIVND, per germline (reference sequence). The CDR3 is made up of 13 amino acids. V was cut by 6 bases and J by 7 bases, with 13 bases left in between. CDR3 bases: TGTGCCAGTAGGTCTGGGGGAGGACAGCCCCAGCATTTT. This sequence encodes CASRSGGGQPQHF.

The chain carries TRBV5-1 and TRBJ2-7; D may be TRBD2 (5 bases). This CDR3 contains 14 residues. V was cut by 0 bases and J by 7 bases, with 14 bases left in between. CDR1 is SGHRS, CDR2 YFSETQ, per germline. The CDR3 spells CASSLGGPSGEQYF. CDR3 bases: TGCGCCAGCAGCTTGGGAGGACCCTCGGGGGAGCAGTACTTC. The whole variable domain, remainder taken from reference TRBV5-1 and TRBJ2-7, is KAGVTQTPRYLIKTRGQQVTLSCSPISGHRSVSWYQQTPGQGLQFLFEYFSETQRNKGNFPGRFSGRQFSNSRSEMNVSTLELGDSALYLCASSLGGPSGEQYFGPGTRLTVT.

The rearrangement links TRBV7-6 to TRBJ2-5, with D maybe TRBD1 (6 bases). Trimming cost V 4 bases and J 0 bases, with 15 bases left between them. CDR1 is SGHVS, CDR2 FNYEAQ, per germline. CDR3 length equals 16 residues. The CDR3 region is CASSSTGKQYQETQYF. The CDR3 DNA follows: TGTGCCAGCAGCTCAACAGGGAAACAATACCAAGAGACCCAGTACTTC.

The rearrangement uses TRBV12-5 and TRBJ2-1; the D gene is possibly TRBD1 (6 bases). Germline loops: CDR1 LGHNT, CDR2 FRNRAP. The V end was cut by 5 bases, the J end by 6 bases, with 20 bases between. The CDR3 is 16 residues long. The CDR3 loop reads CASGNLGHQGINEQFF. CDR3 coding DNA: TGTGCTAGTGGTAACCTCGGGCACCAGGGGATCAATGAGCAGTTCTTC. Supplemented by reference TRBV12-5 and TRBJ2-1, the full variable domain reads DARVTQTPRHKVTEMGQEVTMRCQPILGHNTVFWYRQTMMQGLELLAYFRNRAPLDDSGMPKDRFSAEMPDATLATLKIQPSEPRDSAVYFCASGNLGHQGINEQFFGPGTRLTVL.

The V and J genes are TRBV27 and TRBJ2-1; 11 bases match TRBD2. Trimming removed 9 bases from V and 3 bases from J; junction bases left unmatched: 1. CDR3 length: 13 amino acids. Per the germline V gene, CDR1 is MNHEY and CDR2 is SMNVEV (reference sequence). CDR3 sequence (DNA): TGTGCCAGTGGACTAGCGGGCTACAATGAGCAGTTCTTC. Its protein is CASGLAGYNEQFF.

This rearrangement joins TRBV4-1 to TRBJ2-5; 10 nucleotides match TRBD1. Looked up from germline, CDR1 is MGHRA and CDR2 is YSYEKL. The CDR3 is 14 residues long. Germline trimming cut 1 base from V and 4 bases from J; bases unmatched to any gene: 0. CDR3 DNA sequence: TGCGCCAGCAGCCAAGGGGACAGGGGAGAGACCCAGTACTTC. Translated, it gives CASSQGDRGETQYF.